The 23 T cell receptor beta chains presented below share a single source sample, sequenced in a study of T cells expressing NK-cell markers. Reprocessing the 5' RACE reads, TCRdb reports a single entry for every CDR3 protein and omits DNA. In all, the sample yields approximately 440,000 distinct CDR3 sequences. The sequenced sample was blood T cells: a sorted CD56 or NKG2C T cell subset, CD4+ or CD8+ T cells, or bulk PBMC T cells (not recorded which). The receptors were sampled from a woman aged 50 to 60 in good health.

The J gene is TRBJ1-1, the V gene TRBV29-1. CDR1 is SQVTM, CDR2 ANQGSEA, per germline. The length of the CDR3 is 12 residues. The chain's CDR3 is CSVVAQVNEAFF.

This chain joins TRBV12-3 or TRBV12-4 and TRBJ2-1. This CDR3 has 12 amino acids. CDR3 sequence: CASLPYGNEQFF.

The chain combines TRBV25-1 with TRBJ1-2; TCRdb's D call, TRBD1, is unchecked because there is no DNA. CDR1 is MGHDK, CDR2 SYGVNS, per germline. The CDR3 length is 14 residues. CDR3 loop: CASSGGTANYGYTF.

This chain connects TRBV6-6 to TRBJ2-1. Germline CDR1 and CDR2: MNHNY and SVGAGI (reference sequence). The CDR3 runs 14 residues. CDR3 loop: CASSYEPLLYEQFF.

CDR3 sequence: CSAPLLLGGSVNEQFF. The gene calls are TRBV20-1 and TRBJ2-1; TCRdb picks TRBD2, but there is no DNA to check that call. The CDR3 is 16 residues long. Germline CDR1 DFQATT, CDR2 SNEGSKA (reference sequence).

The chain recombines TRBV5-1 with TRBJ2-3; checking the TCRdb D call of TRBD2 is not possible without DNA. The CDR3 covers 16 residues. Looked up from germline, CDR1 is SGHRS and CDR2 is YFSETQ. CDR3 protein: CASSTRLSGPTDTQYF.

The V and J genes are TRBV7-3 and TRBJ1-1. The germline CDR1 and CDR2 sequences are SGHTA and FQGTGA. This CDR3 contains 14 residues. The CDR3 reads CASSMSDRNTEAFF. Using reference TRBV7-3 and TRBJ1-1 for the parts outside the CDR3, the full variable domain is GAGVSQTPSNKVTEKGKYVELRCDPISGHTALYWYRQSLGQGPEFLIYFQGTGAADDSGLPNDRFFAVRPEGSVSTLKIQRTERGDSAVYLCASSMSDRNTEAFFGQGTRLTVV.

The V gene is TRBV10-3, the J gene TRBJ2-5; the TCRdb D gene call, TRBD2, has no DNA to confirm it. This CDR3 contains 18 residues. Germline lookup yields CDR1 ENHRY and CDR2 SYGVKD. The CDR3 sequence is CAISAGTSGRVGQETQYF.

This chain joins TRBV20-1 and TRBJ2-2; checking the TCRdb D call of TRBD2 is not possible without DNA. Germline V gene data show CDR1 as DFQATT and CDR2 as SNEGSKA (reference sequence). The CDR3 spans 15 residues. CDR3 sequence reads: CSARSIAATTGELFF.

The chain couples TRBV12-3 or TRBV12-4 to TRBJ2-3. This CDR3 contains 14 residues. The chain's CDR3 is CASSFSGSTDTQYF.

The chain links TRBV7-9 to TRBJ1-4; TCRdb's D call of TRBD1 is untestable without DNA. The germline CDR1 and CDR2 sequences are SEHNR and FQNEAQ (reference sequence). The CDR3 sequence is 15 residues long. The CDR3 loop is CASSFTVGRQEKLFF.

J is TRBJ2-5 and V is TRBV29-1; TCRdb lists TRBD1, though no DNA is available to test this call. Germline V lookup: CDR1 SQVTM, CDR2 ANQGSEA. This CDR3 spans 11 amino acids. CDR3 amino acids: CSVAEGETQYF.

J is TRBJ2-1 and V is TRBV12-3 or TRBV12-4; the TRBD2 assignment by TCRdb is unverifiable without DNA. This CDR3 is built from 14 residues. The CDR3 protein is CASSFRTSLDEQFF.

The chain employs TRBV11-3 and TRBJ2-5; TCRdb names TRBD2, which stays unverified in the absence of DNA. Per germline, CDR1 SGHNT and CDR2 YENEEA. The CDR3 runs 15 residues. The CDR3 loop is CASSLDLLGPETQYF.

The CDR3: CASWGDRGHYNEQFF. The rearrangement links TRBV6-9 to TRBJ2-1; TCRdb's D call of TRBD1 is untestable without DNA. From germline, CDR1 is MNHGY and CDR2 SVAAGI. The CDR3 sequence is 15 residues long.

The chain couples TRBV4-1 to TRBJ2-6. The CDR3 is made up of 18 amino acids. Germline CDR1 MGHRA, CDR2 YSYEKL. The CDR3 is CASSQLHLHGAGANVLTF.

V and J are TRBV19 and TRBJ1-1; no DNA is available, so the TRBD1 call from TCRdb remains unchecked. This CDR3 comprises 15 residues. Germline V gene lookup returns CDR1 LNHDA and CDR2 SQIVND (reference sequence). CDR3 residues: CASNPSDRYGTEAFF.

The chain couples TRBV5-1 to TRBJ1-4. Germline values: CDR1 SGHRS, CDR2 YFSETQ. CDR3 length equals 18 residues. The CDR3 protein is CASSLAKAGGASAEKLFF.

The CDR3 here is CASSRAVRETQYF. The rearrangement joins TRBV4-1 to TRBJ2-5; TCRdb gives TRBD2 as the D gene, but with no DNA this cannot be confirmed. CDR1 is MGHRA and CDR2 is YSYEKL in the germline V gene. The CDR3 runs 13 residues.

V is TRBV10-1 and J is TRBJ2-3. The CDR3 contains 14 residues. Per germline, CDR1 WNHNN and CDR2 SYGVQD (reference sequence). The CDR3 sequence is CANSESTGTDTQYF.

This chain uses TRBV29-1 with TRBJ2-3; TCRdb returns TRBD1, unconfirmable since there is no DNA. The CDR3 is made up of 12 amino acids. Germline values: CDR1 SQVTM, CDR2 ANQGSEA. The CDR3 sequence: CSVGTASDTQYF.

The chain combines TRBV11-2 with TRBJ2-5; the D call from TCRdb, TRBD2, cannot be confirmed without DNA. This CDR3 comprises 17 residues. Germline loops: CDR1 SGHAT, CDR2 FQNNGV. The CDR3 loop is CASSLGVTSGGKETQYF.

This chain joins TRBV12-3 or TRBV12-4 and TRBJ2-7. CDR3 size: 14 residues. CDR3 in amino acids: CASSASGSSHEQYF.